The present T cell receptor (beta chain) was sequenced within a study of beta chain features in type 1 diabetes. Study overall: The samples had roughly 110,000,000 sorted cells examined in all.

Via CD45RO/CCR7/CD25/CD127/CD95/CD27, cells of the CD4+ naive, central memory, regulatory and stem cell-like memory subsets were sorted. Expressed TCRB transcripts were sequenced, since all the RNA that had been isolated was reverse transcribed. Repertoires were generated with immunoSEQ multiplex PCR, while TCRdb's copy carries only in-frame clones and drops some. The data show 200,000 to 250,000 clones, roughly two thirds seen once. A remark on this clone: The antigen remains undetermined.

Study outcomes and limitations: TCRB CDR3s were moderately but significantly shorter in Type 1 diabetes patients in all four CD4+ subsets. Shorter templates might be favored by PCR, and equally so in patients and in controls.

The CDR3 spans 16 residues. From germline, CDR1 is SGDLS and CDR2 YYNGEE. V lost 4 bases, J lost 4 bases, and 9 bases stayed unmatched. The specimen sequenced was naive CD4+ T cells from blood. This clonotype was obtained from a man between 25 and 39 years old in good health. The chain is built from TRBV9 and TRBJ2-3; 10 nucleotides line up with TRBD2. CDR3 in amino acids: CASSRSTSGMADTQYF. The DNA for the CDR3 is TGTGCCAGCAGCAGATCTACTAGCGGGATGGCAGATACGCAGTATTTT.